One TCR beta chain is described in this entry. The clone's antigen remains unknown. Base qualities are not provided; no much larger clone lies one nucleotide away. The germline V gene encodes CDR1 PRHDT and CDR2 FYEKMQ (reference sequence). Trimming leaves V shorter by 2 bases and J shorter by 1 base, with the junction holding 7 bases beyond the gene matches. Measured from the cysteine to the phenylalanine, the CDR3 is 16 residues long. The CDR3 DNA has 48 bases and is translated from base 1. The data stem from a study of blood T cell repertoires in COVID-19 (dated by TCRdb to between 2020 and 2021). Notes on the research overall: Collaborator samples came from the United States, Italy and Spain and covered acute and convalescent phases of COVID-19. The material from the prospective study consisted of cDNA or gDNA derived from T cells, B-cell-depleted T cells, or PBMCs. The dataset comprised deeply sampled blood TCRbeta repertoires from subjects exposed to, actively infected with, or recovered from COVID-19. A freely available public database, intended as a resource for researchers studying the immune response to SARS-CoV-2, is where the repertoires were released. The samples were drawn from the first 160 participants of the ongoing ImmuneRACE study and from some 1,300 subjects provided by 6 global collaborators. Nearly every sample came with metadata listing a de-identified subject ID, COVID-19 status, age in years and sex. Where available, HLA class I and class II types were taken from metadata supplied by the sample provider and were not determined by assay-based typing.

The immunoSEQ Assay, a bias-controlled multiplex PCR, was used to amplify TCRbeta CDR3 regions from genomic DNA. In the authors' own workflow: Nucleated cell counts per sample were estimated from amplification of reference gene primers within the assay. To quantify the absolute abundance of each unique TCRbeta CDR3 rearrangement, sequence reads were collapsed and filtered. For each sample, productive Simpson clonality was calculated as the square root of Simpson's diversity index over productive rearrangements. This immuneACCESS table, as held by TCRdb, lists in-frame sequences with V and J called but not all clones. Of the missing ones, under half trace to an unresolved V gene in checked studies; the others have no known cause. That table furnishes V, J and clone size, whereas the DNA furnished D and trimming. The sample table contains some 250,000 clones; only one count was recorded for around 90% of them. The ten largest account for just under 0.8% of the sample.

The collaborating institutions used their own protocols to collect whole blood in K2EDTA tubes. For TCRbeta analysis, collaborators shipped samples in one of three forms: frozen whole blood, isolated PBMCs, or DNA extracted from either of those sample types. On the study overall, not on this receptor specifically: Clinical and demographic metadata were provided uncurated, with the amount varying by source and participant.

This clonotype was sampled from a woman aged 25 to 39 with acute or convalescent COVID-19. The chain links TRBV13 with TRBJ1-1; 7 junctional bases match TRBD1. Material for sequencing was peripheral blood. The CDR3: CASSLILRDRNTEAFF. In nucleotide form, the sequence is TGTGCCAGCAGCTTAATACTCCGGGACAGGAACACTGAAGCTTTCTTT.